Below are 7 T cell receptor beta chains sequenced from a single sample in a study of blood T cell repertoires in COVID-19. Only in-frame clones appear in the TCRdb table, and some are missing; sequencing was by immunoSEQ multiplex PCR. The sample yields 200,000 to 250,000 clones, 88% seen once. What was sequenced was peripheral blood. These receptors were obtained from a woman aged 60 to 75 with acute or convalescent COVID-19.

The V and J genes are TRBV3-1 (or the pseudogene TRBV3-2) and TRBJ1-6; no firm D call. Trimming took off 0 bases at V and 10 bases at J, with 7 bases between the two ends. Germline V gene lookup returns CDR1 LGHDT and CDR2 YNNKEL (reference sequence). This CDR3 spans 13 amino acids. This CDR3 is CASSQDTASPLHF. Here the CDR3 DNA reads TGTGCCAGCAGCCAAGATACAGCCTCACCCCTCCACTTT.

In regard to this clone: Additional DNA sequences in this sample encode the identical CDR3. This chain joins TRBV18 and TRBJ1-1, with D tentatively TRBD1 (5 bases). This CDR3 has 13 residues. Trimming cost V 3 bases and J 2 bases, with 7 bases left between them. Germline V gene lookup returns CDR1 KGHSH and CDR2 LQKENI. DNA for the CDR3: TGTGCCAGCTCACCCCAGGGAAACACTGAAGCTTTCTTT. Translated: CASSPQGNTEAFF.

The genes are TRBV27 and TRBJ1-5; 9 positions match TRBD1. Germline values: CDR1 MNHEY, CDR2 SMNVEV (reference sequence). The CDR3 has 15 residues. J was trimmed by 6 bases and V by 5 bases; bases with no gene match: 8. The CDR3 coding sequence is TGTGCCAGCAGTCGGACAGGGGTTGTTGGTCAGCCCCAGCATTTT. This gives the protein CASSRTGVVGQPQHF.

V is TRBV19 and J is TRBJ1-6; D might be TRBD1 (5 bases). The V gene's germline CDR1 is LNHDA and CDR2 SQIVND (reference sequence). This CDR3 is 12 amino acids long. V was cut by 6 bases and J by 11 bases, with 11 bases left in between. Written as DNA, the CDR3 is TGTGCCAGTAGACATGGGGGGGCACCCCTCCACTTT. It codes for CASRHGGAPLHF.

This clone was detected only once. Distinct nucleotide sequences in the sample also encode this CDR3. The J gene is TRBJ2-7, the V gene TRBV6-5; 9 nucleotides agree with TRBD1. The CDR3 spans 14 residues. CDR1 is MNHEY and CDR2 is SVGAGI in the germline V gene. V was clipped by 2 bases and J by 2 bases; unmatched bases: 1. This CDR3 is CASSYGTGTYEQYF. As DNA, the CDR3 is TGTGCCAGCAGTTACGGGACAGGGACCTACGAGCAGTACTTC.

The chain joins TRBV18 to TRBJ2-7; the match to TRBD2 covers 7 bases. CDR3 length equals 14 residues. CDR1 is KGHSH, CDR2 LQKENI, per germline. Trimming cost V 6 bases and J 3 bases; bases outside gene matches: 8. CDR3 region: CASSPSGIDYEQYF. The CDR3 DNA reads TGTGCCAGCTCTCCGAGCGGGATCGACTACGAGCAGTACTTC.

Written as DNA, the CDR3 is TGCAGTGCTAGTCCAATCGATCGGGGGAGGTCACCCCTCCACTTT. Its protein is CSASPIDRGRSPLHF. V is TRBV20-1 and J is TRBJ1-6, with D perhaps TRBD1 (5 bases). Germline V gives CDR1 DFQATT, CDR2 SNEGSKA (reference sequence). CDR3 length: 15 amino acids. The V gene lost 3 bases and the J gene lost 10 bases, with 19 bases spanning the gap.